This T cell receptor beta chain is drawn from a study of T cells in localized non-small cell lung cancer. The study's findings and limits: Heterogeneity remains possible, as sequencing covered one tumor region only. A median of approximately 60 of the top 100 tumor clones appeared in adjacent lung, which was paired and uninvolved. Compared with tumor, uninvolved adjacent lung displayed greater T cell clonality, ranking highest overall. Elevated circulating T cell density in blood was associated with longer overall survival.

Only in-frame clones appear in the TCRdb table, and some are missing; sequencing was by immunoSEQ multiplex PCR. Counted here are about 52,000 clones, about 87% occurring once; the ten biggest clones make up around 16%. Regarding this clone: Its antigen remains unidentified.

V was trimmed by 2 bases and J by 8 bases, leaving 13 bases between them. This CDR3 has 15 amino acids. The V gene's germline CDR1 is SGHVS and CDR2 FNYEAQ. The sequencing here drew on PBMCs, taken before any cancer treatment. The chain couples TRBV7-6 to TRBJ1-6; possible D gene TRBD1, 5 bases. This receptor was obtained from a female donor with stage II lung adenocarcinoma. CDR3 sequence: CASSLFRGADSPLHF. As DNA, the CDR3 is TGTGCCAGCAGCTTATTTAGGGGCGCAGATTCACCCCTCCACTTT.